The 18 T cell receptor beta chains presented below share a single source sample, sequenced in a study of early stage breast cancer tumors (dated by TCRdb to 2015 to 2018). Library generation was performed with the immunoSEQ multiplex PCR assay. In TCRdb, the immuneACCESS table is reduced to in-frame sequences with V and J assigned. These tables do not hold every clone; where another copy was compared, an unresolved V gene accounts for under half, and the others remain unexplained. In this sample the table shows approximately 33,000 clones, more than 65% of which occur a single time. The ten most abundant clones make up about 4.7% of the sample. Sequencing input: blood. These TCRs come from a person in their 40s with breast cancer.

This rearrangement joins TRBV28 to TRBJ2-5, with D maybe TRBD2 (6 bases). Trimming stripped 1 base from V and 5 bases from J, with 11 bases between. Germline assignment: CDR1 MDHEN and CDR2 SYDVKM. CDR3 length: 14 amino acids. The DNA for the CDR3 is TGTGCCAGCAGTTTATCGGCAGGAGGGGAGACCCAGTACTTC. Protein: CASSLSAGGETQYF.

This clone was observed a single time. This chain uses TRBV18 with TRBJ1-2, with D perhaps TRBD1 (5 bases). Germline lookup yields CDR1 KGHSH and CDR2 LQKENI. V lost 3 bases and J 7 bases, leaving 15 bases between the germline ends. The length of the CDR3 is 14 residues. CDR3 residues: CASSPTVEFPGYTF. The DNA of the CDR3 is TGTGCCAGCTCACCGACAGTCGAGTTTCCTGGCTACACCTTC.

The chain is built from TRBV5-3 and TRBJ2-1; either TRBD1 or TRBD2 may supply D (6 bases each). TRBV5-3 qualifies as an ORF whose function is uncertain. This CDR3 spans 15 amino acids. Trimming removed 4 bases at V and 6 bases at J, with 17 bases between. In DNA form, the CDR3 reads TGTGCCAGAAGCCCCGGCGGGACATCGGGCAATGAGCAGTTCTTC. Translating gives CARSPGGTSGNEQFF.

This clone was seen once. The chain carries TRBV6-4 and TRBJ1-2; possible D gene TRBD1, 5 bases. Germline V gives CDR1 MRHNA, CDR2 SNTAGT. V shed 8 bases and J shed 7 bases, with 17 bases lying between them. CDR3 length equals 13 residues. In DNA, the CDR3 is TGTGCCAGCTCGAGAAAGGCTGGGGCTGGCTACACCTTC. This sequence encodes CASSRKAGAGYTF.

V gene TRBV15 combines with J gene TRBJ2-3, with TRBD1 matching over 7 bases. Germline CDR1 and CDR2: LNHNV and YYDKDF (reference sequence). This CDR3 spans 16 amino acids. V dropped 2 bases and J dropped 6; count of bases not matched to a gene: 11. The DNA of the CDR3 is TGTGCCACCAGCAGAATATTAGAAGGGGGCGGGGATACGCAGTATTTT. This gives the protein CATSRILEGGGDTQYF.

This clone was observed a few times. The CDR3 region has the DNA TGTGCCAGCAGTTCATCCGGGACCCATGGCTACACCTTC. This translates into CASSSSGTHGYTF. V is TRBV28 and J is TRBJ1-2, with D possibly being TRBD1 (5 bases). The CDR3 runs 13 residues. V was shortened by 4 bases and J by 6 bases, with 12 bases between the two germline ends. Germline V lookup: CDR1 MDHEN, CDR2 SYDVKM.

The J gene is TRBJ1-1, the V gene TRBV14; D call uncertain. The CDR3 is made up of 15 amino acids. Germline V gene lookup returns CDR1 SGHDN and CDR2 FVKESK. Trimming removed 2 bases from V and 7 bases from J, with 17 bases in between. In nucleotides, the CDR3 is TGTGCCAGCAGCCAACCGAGAGGCGGCTGGAGTGAAGCTTTCTTT. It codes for CASSQPRGGWSEAFF.

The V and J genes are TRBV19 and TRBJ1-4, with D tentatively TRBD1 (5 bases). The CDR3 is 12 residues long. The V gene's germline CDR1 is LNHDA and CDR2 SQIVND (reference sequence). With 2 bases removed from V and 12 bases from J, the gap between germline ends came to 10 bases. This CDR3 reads CASSIQGVELFF. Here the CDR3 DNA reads TGTGCCAGTAGTATACAGGGAGTGGAACTGTTTTTT.

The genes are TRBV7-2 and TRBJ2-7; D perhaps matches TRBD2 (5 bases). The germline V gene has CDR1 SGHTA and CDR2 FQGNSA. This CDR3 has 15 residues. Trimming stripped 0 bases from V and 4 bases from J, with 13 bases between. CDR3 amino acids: CASSLAGSSGYEQYF. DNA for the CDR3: TGTGCCAGCAGCTTAGCAGGGAGTTCAGGTTACGAGCAGTACTTC.

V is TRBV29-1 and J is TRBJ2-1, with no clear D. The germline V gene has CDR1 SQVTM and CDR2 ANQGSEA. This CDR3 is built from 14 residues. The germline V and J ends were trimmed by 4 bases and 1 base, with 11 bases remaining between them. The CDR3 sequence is CSVVSRTSYNEQFF. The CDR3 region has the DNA TGCAGCGTTGTCTCTAGAACGTCCTACAATGAGCAGTTCTTC.

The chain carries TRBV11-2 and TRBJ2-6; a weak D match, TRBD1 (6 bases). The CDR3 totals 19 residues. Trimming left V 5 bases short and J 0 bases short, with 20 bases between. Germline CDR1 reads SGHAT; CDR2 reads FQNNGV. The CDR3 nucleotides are TGTGCCAGCAGCCATCACCGAGACAGGCTTCGCTCTGGGGCCAACGTCCTGACTTTC. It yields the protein CASSHHRDRLRSGANVLTF.

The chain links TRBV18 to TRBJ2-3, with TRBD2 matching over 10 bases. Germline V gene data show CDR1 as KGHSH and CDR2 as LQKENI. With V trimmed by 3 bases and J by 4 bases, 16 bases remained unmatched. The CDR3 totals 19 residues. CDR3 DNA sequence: TGTGCCAGCTCACCTCCGAAGGGGGCAGGAGCGGGAGGGGCAGATACGCAGTATTTT. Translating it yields CASSPPKGAGAGGADTQYF.

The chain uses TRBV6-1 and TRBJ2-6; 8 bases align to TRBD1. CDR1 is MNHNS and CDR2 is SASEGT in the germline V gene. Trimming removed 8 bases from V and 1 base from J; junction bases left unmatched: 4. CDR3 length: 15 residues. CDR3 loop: CASGDRLSGANVLTF. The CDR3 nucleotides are TGTGCCAGCGGGGACAGGTTATCTGGGGCCAACGTCCTGACTTTC.

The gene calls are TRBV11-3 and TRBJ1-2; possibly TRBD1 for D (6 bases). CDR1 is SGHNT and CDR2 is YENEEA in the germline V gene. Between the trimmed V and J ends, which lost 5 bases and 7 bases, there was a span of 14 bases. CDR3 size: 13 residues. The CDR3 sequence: CASSLYREGGYTF. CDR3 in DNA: TGTGCCAGCAGCCTATACAGGGAGGGTGGCTACACCTTC.

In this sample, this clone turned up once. DNA of the CDR3: TGCGCCAGCAGTTACCTAGGGGAGGAGAAGACTGAAGCTTTCTTT. Its protein is CASSYLGEEKTEAFF. The chain is built from TRBV23-1 and TRBJ1-1; the D gene is possibly TRBD1 (5 bases). TRBV23-1 is identified as an open reading frame with a role that is uncertain. Trimming stripped 5 bases from V and 5 bases from J, with 18 bases between. The CDR3 is made up of 15 amino acids.

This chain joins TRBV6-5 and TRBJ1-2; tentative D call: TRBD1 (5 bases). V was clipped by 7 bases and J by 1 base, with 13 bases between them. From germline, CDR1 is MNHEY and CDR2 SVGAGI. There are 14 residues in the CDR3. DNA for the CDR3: TGTGCCAGCACCCGGGGGGGGATTAACTATGGCTACACCTTC. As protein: CASTRGGINYGYTF.

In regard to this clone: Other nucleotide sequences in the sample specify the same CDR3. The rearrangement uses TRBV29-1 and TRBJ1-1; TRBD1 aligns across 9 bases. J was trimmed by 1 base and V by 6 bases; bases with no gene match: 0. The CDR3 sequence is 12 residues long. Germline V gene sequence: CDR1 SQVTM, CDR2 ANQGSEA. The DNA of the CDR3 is TGCAGCGTGGGACAGGGGAACACTGAAGCTTTCTTT. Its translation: CSVGQGNTEAFF.

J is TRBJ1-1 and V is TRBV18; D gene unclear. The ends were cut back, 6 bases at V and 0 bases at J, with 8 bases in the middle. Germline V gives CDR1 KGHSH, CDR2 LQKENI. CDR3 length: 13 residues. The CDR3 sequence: CASSVGLNTEAFF. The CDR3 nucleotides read TGTGCCAGCTCTGTGGGCTTGAACACTGAAGCTTTCTTT.